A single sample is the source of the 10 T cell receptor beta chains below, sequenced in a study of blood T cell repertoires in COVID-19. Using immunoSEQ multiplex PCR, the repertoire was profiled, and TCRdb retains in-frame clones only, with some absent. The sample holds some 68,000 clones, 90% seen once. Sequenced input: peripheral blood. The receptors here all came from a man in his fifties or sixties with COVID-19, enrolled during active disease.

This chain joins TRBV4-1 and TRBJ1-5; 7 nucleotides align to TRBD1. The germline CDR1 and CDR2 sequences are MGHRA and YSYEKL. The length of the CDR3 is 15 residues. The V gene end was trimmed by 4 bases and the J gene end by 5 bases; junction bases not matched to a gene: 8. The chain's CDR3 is CASSPKTGMDQPQHF. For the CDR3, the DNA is TGCGCCAGCAGCCCGAAGACAGGGATGGATCAGCCCCAGCATTTT.

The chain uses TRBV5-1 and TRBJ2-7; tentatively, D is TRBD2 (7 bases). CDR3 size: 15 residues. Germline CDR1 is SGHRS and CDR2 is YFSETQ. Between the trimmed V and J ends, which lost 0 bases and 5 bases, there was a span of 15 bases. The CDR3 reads CASSLDGGGDHEQYF. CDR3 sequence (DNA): TGCGCCAGCAGCTTGGATGGCGGGGGCGACCACGAGCAGTACTTC.

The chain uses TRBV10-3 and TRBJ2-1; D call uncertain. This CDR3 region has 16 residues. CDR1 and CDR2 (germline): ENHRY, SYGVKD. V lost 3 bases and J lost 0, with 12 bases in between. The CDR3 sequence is CAISDPALSSYNEQFF. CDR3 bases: TGTGCCATCAGTGACCCAGCGCTTAGCTCCTACAATGAGCAGTTCTTC.

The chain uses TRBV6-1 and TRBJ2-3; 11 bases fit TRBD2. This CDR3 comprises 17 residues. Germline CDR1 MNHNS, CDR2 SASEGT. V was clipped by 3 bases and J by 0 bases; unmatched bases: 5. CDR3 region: CASSEPGLAVSTDTQYF. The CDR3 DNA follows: TGTGCCAGCAGTGAGCCGGGACTAGCGGTTAGCACAGATACGCAGTATTTT.

The CDR3 loop reads CASSVAGTGGSIQYF. CDR3 nucleotides: TGTGCCAGCAGCGTAGCTGGGACAGGGGGTAGCATTCAGTACTTC. The chain is built from TRBV9 and TRBJ2-4, with 11 nucleotides matching TRBD1. V dropped 0 bases and J dropped 9; count of bases not matched to a gene: 5. The CDR3 totals 15 residues. Germline V gene sequence: CDR1 SGDLS, CDR2 YYNGEE.

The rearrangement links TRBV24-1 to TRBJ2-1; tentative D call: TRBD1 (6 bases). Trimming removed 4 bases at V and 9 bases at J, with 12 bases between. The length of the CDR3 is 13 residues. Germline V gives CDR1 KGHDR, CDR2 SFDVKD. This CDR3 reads CATSDQGYSEQFF. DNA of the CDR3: TGTGCCACCAGTGACCAGGGGTATAGTGAGCAGTTCTTC.

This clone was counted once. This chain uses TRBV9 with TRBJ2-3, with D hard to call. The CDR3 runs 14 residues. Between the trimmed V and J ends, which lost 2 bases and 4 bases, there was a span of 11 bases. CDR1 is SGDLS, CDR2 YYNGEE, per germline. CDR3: CASSVSILPDTQYF. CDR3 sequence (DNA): TGTGCCAGCAGCGTGTCTATACTGCCAGATACGCAGTATTTT.

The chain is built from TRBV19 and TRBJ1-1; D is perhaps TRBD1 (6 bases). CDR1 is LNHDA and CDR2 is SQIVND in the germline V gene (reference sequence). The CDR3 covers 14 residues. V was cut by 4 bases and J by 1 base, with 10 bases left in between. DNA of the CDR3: TGTGCCAGTAGTAACAGGGATCCGAACACTGAAGCTTTCTTT. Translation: CASSNRDPNTEAFF.

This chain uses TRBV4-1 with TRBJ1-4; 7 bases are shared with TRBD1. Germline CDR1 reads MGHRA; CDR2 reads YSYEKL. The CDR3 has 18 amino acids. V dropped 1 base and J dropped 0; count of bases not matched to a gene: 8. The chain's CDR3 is CASSQVPGQRTTNEKLFF. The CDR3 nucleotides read TGCGCCAGCAGCCAAGTCCCGGGACAGCGTACAACTAATGAAAAACTGTTTTTT.

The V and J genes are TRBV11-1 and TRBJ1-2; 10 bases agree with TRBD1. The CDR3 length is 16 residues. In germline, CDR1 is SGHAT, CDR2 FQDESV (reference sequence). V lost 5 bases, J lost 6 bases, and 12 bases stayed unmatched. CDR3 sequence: CASSEAGQGDYHGYTF. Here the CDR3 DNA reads TGTGCCAGCAGCGAAGCCGGACAGGGGGATTACCATGGCTACACCTTC.